One sample yielded the 15 T cell receptor beta chains listed below, sequenced in a study of cytomegalovirus exposure and HLA in healthy donors. 60 Vbeta and 13 Jbeta primers were used in PCR. Data came from immunoSEQ multiplex PCR; TCRdb stores just in-frame clones and leaves some out. The sample shows some 90,000 clones, approximately 80% of them seen only once. The sample consisted of PBMCs. These receptors all come from a woman between 45 and 65 years old in good health and CMV-seropositive.

This clone was recorded only once. The chain's CDR3 is CASRAGENYGYTF. In nucleotides, the CDR3 is TGTGCCAGCAGGGCAGGGGAAAACTATGGCTACACCTTC. This chain connects TRBV6-5 to TRBJ1-2, with a tentative D call TRBD1 (6 bases). Germline V gene lookup returns CDR1 MNHEY and CDR2 SVGAGI. Trimming cost V 6 bases and J 2 bases, with 10 bases left between them. The CDR3 runs 13 residues.

V usage is TRBV5-1 and J usage is TRBJ2-7; a possible D gene is TRBD1 (5 bases). CDR3 size: 18 residues. Trimming pared 4 bases from V and 2 bases from J, leaving 25 bases between. CDR1 SGHRS and CDR2 YFSETQ come from the germline V gene. This chain's CDR3 is CASSIAPTLIDSTYEQYF. CDR3 DNA: TGCGCCAGCAGCATTGCGCCCACTCTCATCGACAGCACCTACGAGCAGTACTTC. Drawing the rest from reference TRBV5-1 and TRBJ2-7, the complete variable domain is KAGVTQTPRYLIKTRGQQVTLSCSPISGHRSVSWYQQTPGQGLQFLFEYFSETQRNKGNFPGRFSGRQFSNSRSEMNVSTLELGDSALYLCASSIAPTLIDSTYEQYFGPGTRLTVT.

This clone has a single count. The rearrangement joins TRBV7-8 to TRBJ1-2, with D unresolved. Trimming left V 0 bases short and J 8 bases short, with 10 bases between. The CDR3 is 13 residues long. Germline loops: CDR1 SGHVS, CDR2 FQNEAQ. The CDR3 reads CASSLAEAGGYTF. The CDR3 DNA reads as TGTGCCAGCAGCTTAGCGGAGGCCGGAGGCTACACCTTC. Looking up the rest from reference TRBV7-8 and TRBJ1-2 gives the full variable domain: GAGVSQSPRYKVAKRGQDVALRCDPISGHVSLFWYQQALGQGPEFLTYFQNEAQLDKSGLPSDRFFAERPEGSVSTLKIQRTQQEDSAVYLCASSLAEAGGYTFGSGTRLTVV.

CDR3 region: CASSVRDRGRWTEAFF. DNA for the CDR3: TGCGCCAGCAGCGTCCGGGACAGGGGACGTTGGACTGAAGCTTTCTTT. This chain links TRBV5-1 with TRBJ1-1; 10 nucleotides agree with TRBD1. Germline CDR1 SGHRS, CDR2 YFSETQ. V shed 4 bases, J shed 5 bases, and the junction held 11 bases outside the gene matches. The CDR3 covers 16 residues.

This sequence joins TRBV10-3 and TRBJ2-7; 9 bases agree with TRBD1. V was clipped by 2 bases and J by 2 bases; unmatched bases: 7. CDR1 is ENHRY, CDR2 SYGVKD, per germline. The CDR3 is 16 amino acids. CDR3 sequence: CAISEPDRGSAYEQYF. CDR3 in DNA: TGTGCCATCAGTGAGCCGGACAGGGGATCAGCCTACGAGCAGTACTTC.

This rearrangement joins TRBV27 to TRBJ2-1, with D possibly TRBD2 on 5 matching bases. Trimming shortened V by 6 bases and J by 5 bases, and 17 bases separated the two germline ends. This CDR3 region has 15 residues. The germline gives CDR1 MNHEY, CDR2 SMNVEV (reference sequence). CDR3 sequence reads: CASSLGSGINNEQFF. The CDR3 DNA reads TGTGCCAGCAGCCTGGGCTCCGGGATTAACAATGAGCAGTTCTTC.

This clone appeared once. The chain is built from TRBV2 and TRBJ1-1; 10 nucleotides align to TRBD1. The ends lost 6 bases at V and 4 bases at J; junction bases unmatched: 5. The CDR3 contains 14 residues. Per the germline V gene, CDR1 is SNHLY and CDR2 is FYNNEI. For the CDR3, the DNA is TGTGCCAGCAGCTCGACAGGGGGCCGCACTGAAGCTTTCTTT. It translates to CASSSTGGRTEAFF.

A single count supports this clone. The V gene is TRBV11-3, the J gene TRBJ2-3; 14 bases fit TRBD2. Germline CDR1 reads SGHNT; CDR2 reads YENEEA. CDR3 length equals 16 residues. V lost 5 bases, J lost 3 bases, and 4 bases stayed unmatched. The CDR3 is CASSPGTSGRTDTQYF. The CDR3 DNA is TGTGCCAGCAGCCCCGGGACTAGCGGGAGAACAGATACGCAGTATTTT.

This chain uses TRBV12-5 with TRBJ2-2, with D tentatively TRBD1 (6 bases). CDR3 length: 15 residues. V dropped 5 bases and J dropped 2 bases, with 12 bases sitting between them. Looked up from germline, CDR1 is LGHNT and CDR2 is FRNRAP. Written as DNA, the CDR3 is TGTGCTAGTGGTCTCGGGACAACAAACACCGGGGAGCTGTTTTTT. This sequence encodes CASGLGTTNTGELFF.

This clone was seen only once. V gene TRBV2 combines with J gene TRBJ2-3, with D unclear. Trimming left V 8 bases short and J 4 bases short, with 19 bases between. The CDR3 covers 15 residues. Germline loops: CDR1 SNHLY, CDR2 FYNNEI. The DNA of the CDR3 is TGTGCCAGCTCCCCTCGGCGGATAGGCGCAGATACGCAGTATTTT. Translated: CASSPRRIGADTQYF.

This clone occurred a few times. The chain employs TRBV19 and TRBJ2-1; D is possibly TRBD2 (5 bases). The CDR3 loop spans 14 amino acids. V lost 5 bases, J lost 6 bases, and 14 bases lay in between. In germline, CDR1 is LNHDA, CDR2 SQIVND (reference sequence). The CDR3 is CASSPRRGINEQFF. The CDR3 DNA follows: TGTGCCAGTAGTCCCCGCCGGGGTATCAATGAGCAGTTCTTC.

This clone was counted a single time. The rearrangement links TRBV25-1 to TRBJ2-3, with TRBD2 matching over 8 bases. This CDR3 contains 14 residues. Germline V CDR1 and CDR2: MGHDK, SYGVNS. Losses at the gene ends were 7 bases for V and 0 bases for J; bases not matched to a gene: 3. Here the CDR3 reads CASIRGGSTDTQYF. CDR3 sequence (DNA): TGTGCCAGCATTCGCGGGGGGAGCACAGATACGCAGTATTTT.

The J gene is TRBJ2-7, the V gene TRBV5-5, with D possibly matching TRBD2 (6 bases). Trimming took off 4 bases at V and 3 bases at J, with 14 bases between the two ends. This CDR3 has 14 amino acids. Germline lookup yields CDR1 SGHKS and CDR2 YYEKEE (reference sequence). CDR3 coding DNA: TGTGCCAGCAGCATGGGGGAGGTGGTCTACGAGCAGTACGTC. Translation gives CASSMGEVVYEQYV.

This sequence joins TRBV2 and TRBJ2-1, with 10 bases fitting TRBD1. The CDR3 spans 16 residues. With V trimmed by 8 bases and J by 5 bases, 12 bases remained unmatched. From germline, CDR1 is SNHLY and CDR2 FYNNEI. The DNA of the CDR3 is TGTGCCAGCCTTTCCCGGGGACAGGGGTCCAACAATGAGCAGTTCTTC. Encoded protein: CASLSRGQGSNNEQFF.

The gene calls are TRBV6-6 and TRBJ1-3; D perhaps matches TRBD1 (6 bases). Germline-derived CDR1 and CDR2 are MNHNY and SVGAGI (reference sequence). CDR3 length equals 13 residues. The germline V and J ends were trimmed by 6 bases and 4 bases, with 10 bases remaining between them. The CDR3 region has the DNA TGTGCCAGCAGACGGGACATCGGAAACACCATATATTTT. Residues: CASRRDIGNTIYF.